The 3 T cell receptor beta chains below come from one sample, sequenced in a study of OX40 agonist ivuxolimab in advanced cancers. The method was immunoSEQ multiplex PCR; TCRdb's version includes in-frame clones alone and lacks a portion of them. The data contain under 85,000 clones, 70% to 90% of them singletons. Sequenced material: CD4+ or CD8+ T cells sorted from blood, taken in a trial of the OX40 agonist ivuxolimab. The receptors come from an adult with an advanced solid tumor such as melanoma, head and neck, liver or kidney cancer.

The CDR3 spells CASSSGLAGGSSYNEQFF. Written as DNA, the CDR3 is TGTGCCAGCAGCTCAGGACTAGCGGGGGGCTCATCCTACAATGAGCAGTTCTTC. The V and J genes are TRBV7-2 and TRBJ2-1; 14 bases fit TRBD2. V dropped 4 bases and J dropped 1; count of bases not matched to a gene: 6. CDR3 length equals 18 residues. The germline CDR1 and CDR2 sequences are SGHTA and FQGNSA.

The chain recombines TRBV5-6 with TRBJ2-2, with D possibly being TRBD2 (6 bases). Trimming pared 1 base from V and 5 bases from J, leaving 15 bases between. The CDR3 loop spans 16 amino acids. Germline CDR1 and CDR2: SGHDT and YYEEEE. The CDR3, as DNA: TGTGCCAGCAGCTTGAATTGGAGGGCCGATACCGGGGAGCTGTTTTTT. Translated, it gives CASSLNWRADTGELFF.

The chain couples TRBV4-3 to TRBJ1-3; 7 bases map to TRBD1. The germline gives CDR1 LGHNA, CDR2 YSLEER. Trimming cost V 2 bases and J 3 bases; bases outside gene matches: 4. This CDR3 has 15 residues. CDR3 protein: CASSQQRGLGNTIYF. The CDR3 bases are TGCGCCAGCAGCCAACAAAGGGGGCTTGGAAACACCATATATTTT.